This TCR beta chain comes out of a study of blood T cell repertoires in COVID-19. Study-wide context: In each case, the material was cDNA or gDNA derived from T cells, B-cell-depleted T cells, or PBMCs.

Libraries were prepared by immunoSEQ multiplex PCR; TCRdb keeps only in-frame clonotypes and omits some of them. The sample consists of fewer than 250,000 clones, about 81% of them appearing once. All recovered Cohort 3 donors got two negative PCRs, got clearance, or saw symptom resolution. Trimming removed 5 bases at V and 6 bases at J, with 14 bases between. The CDR3 contains 14 residues. Per the germline V gene, CDR1 is SEHNR and CDR2 is FQNEAQ (reference sequence). This clone was detected only once. The V gene is TRBV7-9, the J gene TRBJ2-4, with TRBD2 as a possible D gene (6 bases). Sequenced sample: PBMCs or T cells enriched from blood (not recorded which). The TCR originated in a young woman who had recovered from COVID-19. This CDR3 reads CASSRRGPGNIQYF. For the CDR3, the DNA is TGTGCCAGCAGCAGGAGGGGCCCGGGAAACATTCAGTACTTC.